The clone carrying this T cell receptor beta chain was seen many times. Its antigen is currently unknown. Between the trimmed V and J ends, which lost 0 bases and 11 bases, there was a span of 7 bases. The CDR3 runs to 11 residues. Germline lookup yields CDR1 SGHTS and CDR2 YDEGEE. UMIs and a universal primer site were added when TCR cDNA was made by 5'RACE template switching. TCRdb re-called the 5' RACE reads through MiXCR, storing one row per CDR3 protein. The sample includes hundreds of thousands of distinct CDR3 sequences, 7% to 10% seen only once; the top ten take about 16%. These data originate in a study of T cells after yellow fever vaccination. Across the study: Some fractions had low cell numbers, and these were prepared with SMART-Seq v4 Ultra Low Input.

Points from the study as a whole: Among primary-vaccination clones, most reappeared after the booster, at approximately 96% for CD4 and approximately 88% for CD8. The secondary response showed a weaker magnitude and a faster peak, day 5 versus 15.

The material was PBMCs, obtained more than 40 days after the first yellow fever vaccination. This receptor was taken from a man aged 18 to 29 who received the YFV17D yellow fever vaccine. The genes are TRBV5-8 and TRBJ2-3; D gene uncertain. CDR3 region: CASSLGVKQYF. The CDR3 DNA sequence: TGTGCCAGCAGCTTGGGAGTGAAGCAGTATTTT. The variable domain in full, completed from reference TRBV5-8 and TRBJ2-3, reads EAGVTQSPTHLIKTRGQQATLRCSPISGHTSVYWYQQALGLGLQFLLWYDEGEERNRGNFPPRFSGRQFPNYSSELNVNALELEDSALYLCASSLGVKQYFGPGTRLTVL.